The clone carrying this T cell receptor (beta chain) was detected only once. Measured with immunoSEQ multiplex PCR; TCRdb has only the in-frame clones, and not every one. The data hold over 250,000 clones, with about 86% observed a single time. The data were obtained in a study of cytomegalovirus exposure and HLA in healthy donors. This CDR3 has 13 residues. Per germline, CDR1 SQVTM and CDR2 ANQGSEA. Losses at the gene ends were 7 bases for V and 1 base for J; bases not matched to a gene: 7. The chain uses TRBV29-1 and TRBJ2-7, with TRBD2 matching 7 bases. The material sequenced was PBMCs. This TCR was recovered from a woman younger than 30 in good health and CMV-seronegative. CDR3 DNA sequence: TGCAGCGCCACCCCGGGGGGTTCCTACGAGCAGTACTTC. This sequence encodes CSATPGGSYEQYF.